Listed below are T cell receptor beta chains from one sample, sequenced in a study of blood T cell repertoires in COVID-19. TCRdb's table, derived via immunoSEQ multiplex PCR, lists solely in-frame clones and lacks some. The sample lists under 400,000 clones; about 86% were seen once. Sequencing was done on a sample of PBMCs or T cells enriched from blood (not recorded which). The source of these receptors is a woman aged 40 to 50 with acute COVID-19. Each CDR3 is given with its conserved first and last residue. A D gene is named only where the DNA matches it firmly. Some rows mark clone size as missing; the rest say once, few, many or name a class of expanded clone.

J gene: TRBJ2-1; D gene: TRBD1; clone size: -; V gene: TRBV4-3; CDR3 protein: CASSQRVTGWNEQFF; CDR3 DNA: TGCGCCAGCAGCCAGAGAGTGACAGGGTGGAATGAGCAGTTCTTC
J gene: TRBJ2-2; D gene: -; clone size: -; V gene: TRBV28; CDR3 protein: CASSLLYNTGELFF; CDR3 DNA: TGTGCCAGCAGTTTACTATATAACACCGGGGAGCTGTTTTTT
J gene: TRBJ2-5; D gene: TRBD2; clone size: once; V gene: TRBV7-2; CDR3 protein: CASSLPSGGFQETQYF; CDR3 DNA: TGTGCCAGCAGCTTACCTAGCGGGGGGTTCCAAGAGACCCAGTACTTC
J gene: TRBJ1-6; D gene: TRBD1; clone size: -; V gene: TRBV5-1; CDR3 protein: CASSIDRVNSPLHF; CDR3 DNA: TGCGCCAGCAGCATAGACAGGGTCAATTCACCCCTCCACTTT
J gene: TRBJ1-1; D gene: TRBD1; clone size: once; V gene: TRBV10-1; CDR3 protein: CASSERTGGTEAFF; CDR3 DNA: TGCGCCAGCAGTGAACGGACAGGGGGCACTGAAGCTTTCTTT
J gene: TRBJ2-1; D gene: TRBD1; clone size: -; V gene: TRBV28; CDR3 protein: CASQSSGTGNYNEQFF; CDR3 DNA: TGTGCCAGCCAAAGTTCCGGGACAGGGAATTACAATGAGCAGTTCTTC
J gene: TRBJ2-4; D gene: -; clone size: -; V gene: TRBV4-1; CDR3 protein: CASSQEGGRAKNIQYF; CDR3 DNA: TGCGCCAGCAGCCAAGAAGGAGGAAGGGCCAAAAACATTCAGTACTTC
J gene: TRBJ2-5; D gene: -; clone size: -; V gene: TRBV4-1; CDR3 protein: CASSQPLGTQYF; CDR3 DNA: TGCGCCAGCAGCCAACCCCTCGGGACCCAGTACTTC
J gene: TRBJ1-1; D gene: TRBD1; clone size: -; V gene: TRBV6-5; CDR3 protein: CASRKQGLNTEAFF; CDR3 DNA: TGTGCCAGCAGAAAACAGGGGTTGAACACTGAAGCTTTCTTT
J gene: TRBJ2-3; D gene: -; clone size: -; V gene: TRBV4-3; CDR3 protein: CASSQEPGAYTQYF; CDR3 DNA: TGCGCCAGCAGCCAAGAGCCAGGGGCATATACGCAGTATTTT
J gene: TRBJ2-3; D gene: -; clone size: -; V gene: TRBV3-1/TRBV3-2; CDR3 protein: CASTYSGVTDTQYF; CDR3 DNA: TGTGCCAGCACCTACTCGGGAGTCACAGATACGCAGTATTTT
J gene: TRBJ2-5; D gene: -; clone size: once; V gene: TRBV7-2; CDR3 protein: CASSSSLRRETQYF; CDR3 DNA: TGTGCCAGCAGCTCGTCATTACGGCGGGAGACCCAGTACTTC
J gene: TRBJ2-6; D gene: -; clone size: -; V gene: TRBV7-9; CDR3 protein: CASSLALMNSGANVLTF; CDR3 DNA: TGTGCCAGCAGCTTAGCGCTAATGAACTCTGGGGCCAACGTCCTGACTTTC
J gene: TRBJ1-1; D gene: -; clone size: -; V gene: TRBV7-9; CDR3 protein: CASSAFGENTEAFF; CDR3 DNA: TGTGCCAGCAGCGCTTTCGGAGAGAACACTGAAGCTTTCTTT
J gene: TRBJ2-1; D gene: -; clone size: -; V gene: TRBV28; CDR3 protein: CASSSRLHEQFF; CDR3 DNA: TGTGCCAGCAGTTCCCGTCTCCATGAGCAGTTCTTC
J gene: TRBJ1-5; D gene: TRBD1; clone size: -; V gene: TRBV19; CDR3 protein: CASTIASGRQGNQPQHF; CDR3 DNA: TGTGCCAGTACCATCGCCTCAGGGCGACAGGGGAATCAGCCCCAGCATTTT
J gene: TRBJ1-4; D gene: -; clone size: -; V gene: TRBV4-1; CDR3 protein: CASSQDGQVNEKLFF; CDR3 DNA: TGCGCCAGCAGCCAAGATGGGCAGGTTAATGAAAAACTGTTTTTT
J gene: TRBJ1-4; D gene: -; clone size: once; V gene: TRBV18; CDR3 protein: CASSPNRIEKLFF; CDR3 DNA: TGTGCCAGCTCACCTAACAGAATAGAAAAACTGTTTTTT
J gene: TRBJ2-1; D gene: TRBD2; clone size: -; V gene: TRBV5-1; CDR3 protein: CASTPTSGTYNEQFF; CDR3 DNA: TGCGCCAGCACCCCGACTAGCGGAACCTACAATGAGCAGTTCTTC
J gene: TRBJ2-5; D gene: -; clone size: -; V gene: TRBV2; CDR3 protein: CASSEAEGGAPETQYF; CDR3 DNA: TGTGCCAGCAGTGAAGCGGAAGGGGGGGCGCCTGAGACCCAGTACTTC
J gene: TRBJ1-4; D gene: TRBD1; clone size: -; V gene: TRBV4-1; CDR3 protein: CASSQGRTGVTEKLFF; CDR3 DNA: TGCGCCAGCAGCCAAGGGCGGACAGGGGTAACTGAAAAACTGTTTTTT
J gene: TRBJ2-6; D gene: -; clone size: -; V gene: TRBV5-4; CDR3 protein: CASSLGDSSGANVLTF; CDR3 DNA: TGTGCCAGCAGCTTAGGGGATTCCTCTGGGGCCAACGTCCTGACTTTC
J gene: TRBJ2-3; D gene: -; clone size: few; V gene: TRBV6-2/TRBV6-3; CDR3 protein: CASSLPGFTDTQYF; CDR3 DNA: TGTGCCAGCAGCCTCCCAGGGTTCACAGATACGCAGTATTTT
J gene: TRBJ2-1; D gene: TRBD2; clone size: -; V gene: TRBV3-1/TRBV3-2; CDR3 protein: CASSSRTSGGHEQFF; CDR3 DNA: TGTGCCAGCAGCTCTCGGACTAGCGGGGGGCATGAGCAGTTCTTC
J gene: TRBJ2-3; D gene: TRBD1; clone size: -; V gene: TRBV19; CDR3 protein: CASSIGQGADTQYF; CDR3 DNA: TGTGCCAGTAGTATAGGACAGGGCGCAGATACGCAGTATTTT
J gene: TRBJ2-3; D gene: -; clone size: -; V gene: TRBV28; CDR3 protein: CAITNSPDTQYF; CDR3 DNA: TGTGCCATTACAAATAGCCCAGATACGCAGTATTTT
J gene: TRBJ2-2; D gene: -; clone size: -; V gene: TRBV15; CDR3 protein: CATSRLLNTGELFF; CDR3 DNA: TGTGCCACCAGCAGACTACTCAACACCGGGGAGCTGTTTTTT
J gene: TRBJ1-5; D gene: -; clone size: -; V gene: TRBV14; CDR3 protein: CASSQGGGSNQPQHF; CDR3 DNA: TGTGCCAGCAGCCAAGGGGGGGGTAGCAATCAGCCCCAGCATTTT
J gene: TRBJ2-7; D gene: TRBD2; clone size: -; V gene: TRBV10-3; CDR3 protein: CAIRAGAGAASYEQYF; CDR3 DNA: TGTGCCATCAGGGCGGGAGCGGGAGCGGCTTCCTACGAGCAGTACTTC
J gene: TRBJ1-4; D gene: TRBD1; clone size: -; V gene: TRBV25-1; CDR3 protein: CASSERWDREVPEKLFF; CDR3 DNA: TGTGCCAGCAGTGAACGTTGGGACAGGGAGGTTCCTGAAAAACTGTTTTTT
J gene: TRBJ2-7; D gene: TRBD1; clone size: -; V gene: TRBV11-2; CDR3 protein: CASSWRTGGHEQYF; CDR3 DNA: TGTGCCAGCAGCTGGAGGACAGGGGGCCACGAGCAGTACTTC
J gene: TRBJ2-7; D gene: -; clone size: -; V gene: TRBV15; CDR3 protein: CATSGNTGYEQYF; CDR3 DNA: TGTGCCACCAGCGGTAATACAGGGTACGAGCAGTACTTC
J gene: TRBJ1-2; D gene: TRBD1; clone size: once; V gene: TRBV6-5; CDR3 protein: CASSRITGGHDGYTF; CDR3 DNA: TGTGCCAGCAGCCGAATTACAGGGGGCCATGATGGCTACACCTTC
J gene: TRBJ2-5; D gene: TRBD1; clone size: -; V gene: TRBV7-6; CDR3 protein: CASSLGLGQGQETQYF; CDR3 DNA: TGTGCCAGCAGCCTAGGGCTTGGACAGGGCCAAGAGACCCAGTACTTC
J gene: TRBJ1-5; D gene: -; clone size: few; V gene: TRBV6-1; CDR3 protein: CASSEQIANQPQHF; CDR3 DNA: TGTGCCAGCAGTGAACAGATAGCTAATCAGCCCCAGCATTTT
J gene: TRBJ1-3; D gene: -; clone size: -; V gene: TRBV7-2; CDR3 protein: CASSLELGARGNTIYF; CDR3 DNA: TGTGCCAGCAGCTTAGAGCTGGGGGCAAGAGGAAACACCATATATTTT
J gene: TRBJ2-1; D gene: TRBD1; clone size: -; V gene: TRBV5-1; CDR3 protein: CASSPGQTYNEQFF; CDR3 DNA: TGCGCCAGCAGCCCGGGACAGACTTACAATGAGCAGTTCTTC
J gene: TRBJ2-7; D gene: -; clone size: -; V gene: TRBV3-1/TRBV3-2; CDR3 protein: CASSRAGDTTYEQYF; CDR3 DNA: TGTGCCAGCAGCCGGGCAGGGGATACTACCTACGAGCAGTACTTC
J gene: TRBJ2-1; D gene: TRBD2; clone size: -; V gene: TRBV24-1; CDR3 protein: CATSDLPSGRHNEQFF; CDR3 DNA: TGTGCCACCAGTGATTTGCCCAGCGGGAGGCACAATGAGCAGTTCTTC